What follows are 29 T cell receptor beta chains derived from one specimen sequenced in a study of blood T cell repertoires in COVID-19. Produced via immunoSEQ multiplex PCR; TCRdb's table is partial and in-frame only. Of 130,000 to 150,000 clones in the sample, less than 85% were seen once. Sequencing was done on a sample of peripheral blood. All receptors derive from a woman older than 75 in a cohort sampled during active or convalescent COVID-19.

CDR3 sequence (DNA): TGTGCCAGCACGAGGGTAACACGCACAGATACGCAGTATTTT. Translating gives CASTRVTRTDTQYF. J is TRBJ2-3 and V is TRBV2; possible D gene TRBD2, 5 bases. Germline CDR1 is SNHLY and CDR2 is FYNNEI. The CDR3 is 14 residues long. V lost 7 bases, J lost 1 base, and 12 bases lay in between.

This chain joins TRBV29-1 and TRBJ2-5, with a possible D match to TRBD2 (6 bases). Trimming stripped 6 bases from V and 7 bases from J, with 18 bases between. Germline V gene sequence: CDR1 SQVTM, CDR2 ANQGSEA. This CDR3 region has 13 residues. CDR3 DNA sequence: TGCAGCGTGACGGAGGGTTTGGTTGGGACCCAGTACTTC. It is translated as CSVTEGLVGTQYF.

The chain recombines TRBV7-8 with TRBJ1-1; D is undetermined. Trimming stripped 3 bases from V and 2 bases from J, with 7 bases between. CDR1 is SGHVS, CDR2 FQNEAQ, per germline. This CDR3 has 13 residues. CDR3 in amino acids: CASSFVLNTEAFF. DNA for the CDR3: TGTGCCAGCAGCTTTGTCCTCAACACTGAAGCTTTCTTT.

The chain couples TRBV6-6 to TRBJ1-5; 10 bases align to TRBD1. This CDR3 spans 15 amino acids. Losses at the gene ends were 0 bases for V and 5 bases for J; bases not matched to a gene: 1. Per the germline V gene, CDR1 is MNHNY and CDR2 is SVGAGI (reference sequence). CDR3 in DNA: TGTGCCAGCAGTTACTCGGGGACAGGGGATCAGCCCCAGCATTTT. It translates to CASSYSGTGDQPQHF.

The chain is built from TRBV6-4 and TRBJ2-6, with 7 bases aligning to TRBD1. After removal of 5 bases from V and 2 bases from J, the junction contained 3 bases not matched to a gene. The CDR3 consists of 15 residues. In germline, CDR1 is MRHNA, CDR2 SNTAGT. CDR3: CASSTGTAGANVLTF. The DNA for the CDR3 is TGTGCCAGCAGTACCGGGACAGCTGGGGCCAACGTCCTGACTTTC.

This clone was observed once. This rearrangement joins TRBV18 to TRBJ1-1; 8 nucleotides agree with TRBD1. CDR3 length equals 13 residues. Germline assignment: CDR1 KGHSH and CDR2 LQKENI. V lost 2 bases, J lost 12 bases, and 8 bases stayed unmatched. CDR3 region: CASSPSGQGASFF. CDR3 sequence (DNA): TGTGCCAGCTCACCATCGGGGCAGGGGGCGTCTTTCTTT. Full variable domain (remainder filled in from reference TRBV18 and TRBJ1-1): NAGVMQNPRHLVRRRGQEARLRCSPMKGHSHVYWYRQLPEEGLKFMVYLQKENIIDESGMPKERFSAEFPKEGPSILRIQQVVRGDSAAYFCASSPSGQGASFFGQGTRLTVV.

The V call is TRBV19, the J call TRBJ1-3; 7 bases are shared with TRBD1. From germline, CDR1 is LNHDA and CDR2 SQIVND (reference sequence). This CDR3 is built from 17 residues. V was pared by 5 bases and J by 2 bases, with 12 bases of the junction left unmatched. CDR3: CASSSPPGQAAGNTIYF. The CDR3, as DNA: TGTGCCAGTAGTTCCCCGCCCGGACAGGCCGCTGGAAACACCATATATTTT.

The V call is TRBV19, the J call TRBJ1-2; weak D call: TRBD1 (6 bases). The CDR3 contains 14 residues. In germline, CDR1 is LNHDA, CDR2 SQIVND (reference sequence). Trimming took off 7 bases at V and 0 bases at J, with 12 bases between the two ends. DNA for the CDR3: TGTGCCAGTAACACAGGGCGAACTAACTATGGCTACACCTTC. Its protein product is CASNTGRTNYGYTF.

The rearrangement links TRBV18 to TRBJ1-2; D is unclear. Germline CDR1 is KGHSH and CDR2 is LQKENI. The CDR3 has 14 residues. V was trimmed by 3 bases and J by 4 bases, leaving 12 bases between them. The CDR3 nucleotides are TGTGCCAGCTCACCTGATACAGCGGGCTATGGCTACACCTTC. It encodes CASSPDTAGYGYTF.

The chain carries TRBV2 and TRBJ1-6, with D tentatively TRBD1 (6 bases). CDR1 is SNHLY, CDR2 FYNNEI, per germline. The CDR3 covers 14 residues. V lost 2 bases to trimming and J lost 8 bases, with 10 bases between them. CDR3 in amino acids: CASSESRGYSPLHF. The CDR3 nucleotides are TGTGCCAGCAGTGAATCCAGGGGCTATTCACCCCTCCACTTT. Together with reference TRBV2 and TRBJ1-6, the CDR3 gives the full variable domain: EPEVTQTPSHQVTQMGQEVILRCVPISNHLYFYWYRQILGQKVEFLVSFYNNEISEKSEIFDDQFSVERPDGSNFTLKIRSTKLEDSAMYFCASSESRGYSPLHFGNGTRLTVT.

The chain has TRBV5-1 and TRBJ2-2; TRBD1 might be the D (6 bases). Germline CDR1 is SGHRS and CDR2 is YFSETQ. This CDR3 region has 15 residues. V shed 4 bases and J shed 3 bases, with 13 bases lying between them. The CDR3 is CASSKWTEDTGELFF. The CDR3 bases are TGCGCCAGCAGCAAGTGGACAGAGGACACCGGGGAGCTGTTTTTT.

This CDR3 is CASSLYRGAGDTQYF. As DNA, the CDR3 is TGTGCCAGCAGTTTATACCGGGGGGCAGGCGATACGCAGTATTTT. This rearrangement joins TRBV28 to TRBJ2-3; tentative D call: TRBD2 (7 bases). CDR1 and CDR2 (germline): MDHEN, SYDVKM. Deletions cut 1 base from V and 6 bases from J, with 14 bases between. The CDR3 is 15 residues long. The full variable domain, in which reference TRBV28 and TRBJ2-3 provide the parts outside the CDR3, is DVKVTQSSRYLVKRTGEKVFLECVQDMDHENMFWYRQDPGLGLRLIYFSYDVKMKEKGDIPEGYSVSREKKERFSLILESASTNQTSMYLCASSLYRGAGDTQYFGPGTRLTVL.

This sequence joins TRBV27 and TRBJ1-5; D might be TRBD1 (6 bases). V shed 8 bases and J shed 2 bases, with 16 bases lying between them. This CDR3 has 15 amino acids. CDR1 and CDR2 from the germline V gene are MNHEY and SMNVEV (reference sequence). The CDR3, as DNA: TGTGCCAGCGGACGCCAACAGGGAGGCAATCAGCCCCAGCATTTT. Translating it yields CASGRQQGGNQPQHF.

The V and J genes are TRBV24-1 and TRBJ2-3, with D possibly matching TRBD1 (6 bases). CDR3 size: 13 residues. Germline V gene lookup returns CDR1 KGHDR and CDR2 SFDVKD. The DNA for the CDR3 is TGTGCGACAGGTCAGTACAGCACAGATACGCAGTATTTT. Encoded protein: CATGQYSTDTQYF.

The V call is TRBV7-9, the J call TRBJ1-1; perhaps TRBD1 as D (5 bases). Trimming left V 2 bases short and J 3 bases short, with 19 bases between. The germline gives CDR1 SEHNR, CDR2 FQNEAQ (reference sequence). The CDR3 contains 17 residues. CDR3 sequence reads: CASSLTFSGKGDTEAFF. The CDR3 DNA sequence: TGTGCCAGCAGCTTAACGTTTTCAGGGAAGGGTGACACTGAAGCTTTCTTT.

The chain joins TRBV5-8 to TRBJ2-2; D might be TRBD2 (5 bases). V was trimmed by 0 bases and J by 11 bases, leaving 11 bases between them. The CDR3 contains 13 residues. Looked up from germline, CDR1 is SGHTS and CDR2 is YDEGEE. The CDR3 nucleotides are TGTGCCAGCAGCTTGGTTGGTGGGAGAGAGCTGTTTTTT. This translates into CASSLVGGRELFF.

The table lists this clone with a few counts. CDR3 loop: CASNQQGADTEAFF. CDR3 bases: TGTGCCAGCAATCAACAGGGGGCGGATACTGAAGCTTTCTTT. This chain links TRBV6-5 with TRBJ1-1; 9 nucleotides agree with TRBD1. Germline V gene sequence: CDR1 MNHEY, CDR2 SVGAGI. The CDR3 contains 14 residues. The trim removed 7 bases at V and 5 bases at J, leaving 8 bases unmatched.

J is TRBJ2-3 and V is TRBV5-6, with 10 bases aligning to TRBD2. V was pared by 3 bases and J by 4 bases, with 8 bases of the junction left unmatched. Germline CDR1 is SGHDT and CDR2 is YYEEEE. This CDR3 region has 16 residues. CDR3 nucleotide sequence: TGTGCCAGCAGCTCCGGGACTAGCGTCCCCCCAGATACGCAGTATTTT. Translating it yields CASSSGTSVPPDTQYF.

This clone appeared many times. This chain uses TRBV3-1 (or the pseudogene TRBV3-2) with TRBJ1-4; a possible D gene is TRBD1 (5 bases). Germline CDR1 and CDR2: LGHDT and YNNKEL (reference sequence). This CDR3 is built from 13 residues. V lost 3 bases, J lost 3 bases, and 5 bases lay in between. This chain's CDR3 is CASSQGPNEKLFF. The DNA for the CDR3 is TGTGCCAGCAGCCAGGGGCCTAATGAAAAACTGTTTTTT.

CDR3 nucleotide sequence: TGTGCCAGCGGGGCTAGCGGGGGGGCAGATACGCAGTATTTT. Amino acids: CASGASGGADTQYF. The genes are TRBV27 and TRBJ2-3, with 12 bases matching TRBD2. After removal of 8 bases from V and 4 bases from J, the junction contained 4 bases not matched to a gene. The germline V gene encodes CDR1 MNHEY and CDR2 SMNVEV (reference sequence). The CDR3 spans 14 residues.

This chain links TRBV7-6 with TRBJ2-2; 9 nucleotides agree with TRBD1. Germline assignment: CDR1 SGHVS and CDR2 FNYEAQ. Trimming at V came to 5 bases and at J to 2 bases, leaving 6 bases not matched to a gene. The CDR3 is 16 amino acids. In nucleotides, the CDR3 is TGTGCCAGCAGCCCAACGGGACAGGGAAACACCGGGGAGCTGTTTTTT. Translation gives CASSPTGQGNTGELFF.

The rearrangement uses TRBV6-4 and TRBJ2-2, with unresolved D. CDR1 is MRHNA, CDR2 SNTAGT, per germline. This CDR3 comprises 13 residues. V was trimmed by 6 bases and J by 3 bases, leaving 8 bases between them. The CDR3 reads CASSFQDTGELFF. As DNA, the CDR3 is TGTGCCAGCAGCTTTCAGGACACCGGGGAGCTGTTTTTT.

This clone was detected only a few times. For the CDR3, the DNA is TGTGCCAGCAGTTACGGACCCCAAGGGGATAGCTACGAGCAGTACGTC. Its protein product is CASSYGPQGDSYEQYV. The genes are TRBV6-6 and TRBJ2-7; possible D gene TRBD1, 5 bases. Germline CDR1 and CDR2: MNHNY and SVGAGI (reference sequence). The length of the CDR3 is 16 residues. Trimming stripped 2 bases from V and 3 bases from J, with 17 bases between.

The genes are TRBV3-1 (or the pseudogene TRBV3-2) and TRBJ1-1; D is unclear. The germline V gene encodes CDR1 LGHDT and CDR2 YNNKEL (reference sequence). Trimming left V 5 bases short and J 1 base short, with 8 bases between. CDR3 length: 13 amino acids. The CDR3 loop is CASSDEGNTEAFF. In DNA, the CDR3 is TGTGCCAGCAGCGACGAGGGGAACACTGAAGCTTTCTTT.

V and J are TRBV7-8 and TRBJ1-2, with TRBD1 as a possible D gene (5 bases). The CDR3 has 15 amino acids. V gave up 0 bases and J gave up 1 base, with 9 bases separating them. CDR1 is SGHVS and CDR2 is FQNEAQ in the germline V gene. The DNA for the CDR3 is TGTGCCAGCAGCTTAGCCGGGGACTTTAACTATGGCTACACCTTC. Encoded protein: CASSLAGDFNYGYTF.

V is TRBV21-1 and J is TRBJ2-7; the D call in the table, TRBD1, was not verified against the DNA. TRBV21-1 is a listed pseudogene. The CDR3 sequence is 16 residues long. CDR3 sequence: CASSKEGRDSRYEQYV. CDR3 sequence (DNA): TGTGCCAGCAGCAAAGAAGGTCGAGACAGTCGGTACGAGCAGTACGTC.

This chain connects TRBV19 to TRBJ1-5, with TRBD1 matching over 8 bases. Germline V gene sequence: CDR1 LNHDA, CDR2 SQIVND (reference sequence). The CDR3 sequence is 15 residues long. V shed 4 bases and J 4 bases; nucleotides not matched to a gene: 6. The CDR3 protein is CASSTRTGHNQPQHF. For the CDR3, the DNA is TGTGCCAGTAGTACCAGGACAGGGCATAATCAGCCCCAGCATTTT.

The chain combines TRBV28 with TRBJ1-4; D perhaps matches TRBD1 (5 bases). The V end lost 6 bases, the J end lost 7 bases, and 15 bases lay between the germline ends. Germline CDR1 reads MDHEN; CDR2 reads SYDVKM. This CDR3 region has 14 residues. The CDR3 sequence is CASSPGGVREKLFF. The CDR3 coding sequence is TGTGCCAGCAGCCCAGGAGGGGTTCGTGAAAAACTGTTTTTT. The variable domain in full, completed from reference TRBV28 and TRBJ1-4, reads DVKVTQSSRYLVKRTGEKVFLECVQDMDHENMFWYRQDPGLGLRLIYFSYDVKMKEKGDIPEGYSVSREKKERFSLILESASTNQTSMYLCASSPGGVREKLFFGSGTQLSVL.

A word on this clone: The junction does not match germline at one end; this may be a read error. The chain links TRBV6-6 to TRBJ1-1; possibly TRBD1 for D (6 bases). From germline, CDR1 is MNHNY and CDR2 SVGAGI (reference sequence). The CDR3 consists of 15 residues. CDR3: CASSYPLQGNAEAFF. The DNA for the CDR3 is TGTGCCAGCAGTTACCCCCTTCAGGGGAACGCTGAAGCTTTCTTT.